These 17 T cell receptor beta chains originate from one sample sequenced in a study of T-cell memory formation after mild COVID-19 (dated by TCRdb to the early 2020s). Receptor amplification or capture employed 5' RACE. Reads for this sample came from an Illumina NovaSeq 6000. The public reads were reanalyzed by TCRdb: fastp trimming at Q25, MiXCR alignment, in-frame beta chains only. Every distinct CDR3 protein forms one entry, paired with its most common genes and DNA. The sample table shows a few hundred thousand distinct CDR3 sequences, and about 20% are seen once. Of the sample, about 8.7% falls within the top ten clones. Sequencing was carried out using PBMCs or a T cell subset sorted from them (not recorded which). The receptors were sampled from an adult woman who had mild COVID-19 (a few samples of this study predate the infection). The sample titles of this study are shuffled in the database, so cell type and time point are left out; the donor was told from shared clones.

V and J are TRBV29-1 and TRBJ2-7, with D uncertain. CDR1 SQVTM and CDR2 ANQGSEA come from the germline V gene. The germline V and J ends were trimmed by 4 bases and 4 bases, with 5 bases remaining between them. This CDR3 region has 10 residues. The CDR3 protein is CSVVYYEQYF. In DNA, the CDR3 is TGCAGCGTTGTATATTACGAGCAGTACTTC.

This clonotype has a count of ten or more. The chain recombines TRBV27 with TRBJ1-1; 9 bases fit TRBD1. This CDR3 is 15 amino acids long. Trimming took 6 bases from V and 4 from J; bases not matched to a gene: 9. CDR1 is MNHEY, CDR2 SMNVEV, per germline (reference sequence). The CDR3 region is CASSLQGAVPTEAFF. CDR3 nucleotides: TGTGCCAGCAGCTTACAGGGGGCTGTTCCCACTGAAGCTTTCTTT.

The genes are TRBV5-5 and TRBJ2-7; D might be TRBD1 (6 bases). V lost 1 base, J lost 6 bases, and 20 bases lay in between. Germline CDR1 is SGHKS and CDR2 is YYEKEE (reference sequence). CDR3 size: 16 residues. This CDR3 reads CASSLMLVQGGTEQYF. The CDR3 bases are TGTGCCAGCAGCTTGATGCTAGTACAGGGCGGTACCGAGCAGTACTTC.

This clonotype was recorded many times. The gene calls are TRBV12-3 or TRBV12-4 and TRBJ1-5; D remains ambiguous. The CDR3 length is 14 residues. The germline V and J ends were trimmed by 3 bases and 4 bases, with 10 bases remaining between them. CDR3 loop: CASSLNSENQPQHF. The CDR3 DNA is TGTGCCAGCAGTTTGAACTCTGAGAATCAGCCCCAGCATTTT.

This clonotype came up many times. The chain is built from TRBV30 and TRBJ1-1; D is uncertain. CDR3 length: 14 residues. The V and J ends lost 0 bases and 6 bases respectively, with 14 bases between them. Germline CDR1 reads GTSNPN; CDR2 reads SVGIG (reference sequence). In DNA, the CDR3 is TGTGCCTGGAGTGTACGAGCCGTCGGCGCTGAAGCTTTCTTT. Translating gives CAWSVRAVGAEAFF.

This chain uses TRBV6-1 with TRBJ2-3, with 7 positions matching TRBD1. The CDR3 has 13 amino acids. Germline CDR1 MNHNS, CDR2 SASEGT. V trimming: 6 bases; J trimming: 4 bases; junction bases outside the gene matches: 4. DNA of the CDR3: TGTGCCAGCAGGGAACAGGGGTCAGATACGCAGTATTTT. This codes for CASREQGSDTQYF.

The genes are TRBV2 and TRBJ2-3; the match to TRBD2 covers 14 bases. The junction had 4 bases not matched to a gene; V was cut back by 7 bases and J by 1 base. Germline CDR1 is SNHLY and CDR2 is FYNNEI. This CDR3 is 16 amino acids long. The CDR3 nucleotides read TGTGCCAGCACCAAGGGACTAGCGGGAGGCACAGATACGCAGTATTTT. Translation: CASTKGLAGGTDTQYF. The full variable domain, rest sourced from reference TRBV2 and TRBJ2-3, is EPEVTQTPSHQVTQMGQEVILRCVPISNHLYFYWYRQILGQKVEFLVSFYNNEISEKSEIFDDQFSVERPDGSNFTLKIRSTKLEDSAMYFCASTKGLAGGTDTQYFGPGTRLTVL.

This clonotype was detected only a few times. V and J are TRBV19 and TRBJ1-4, with TRBD1 identical over 9 bases. The CDR3 is 13 residues long. The ends lost 9 bases at V and 8 bases at J; junction bases unmatched: 7. Per germline, CDR1 LNHDA and CDR2 SQIVND (reference sequence). CDR3 DNA: TGTGCCAGCCTACAGGGGGCCGCAGAAAAACTGTTTTTT. Its translation is CASLQGAAEKLFF.

This clonotype was counted many times. The genes are TRBV11-2 and TRBJ2-7; D is unclear. V dropped 3 bases and J dropped 0 bases, with 9 bases sitting between them. CDR1 SGHAT and CDR2 FQNNGV come from the germline V gene. The CDR3 is 14 residues long. CDR3 nucleotides: TGTGCCAGCAGCTTGGGTCATTCCTCCTACGAGCAGTACTTC. This gives the protein CASSLGHSSYEQYF.

This clonotype came up a few times. The rearrangement uses TRBV6-1 and TRBJ2-2; D is undetermined. Trimming left V 4 bases short and J 6 bases short, with 6 bases between. The CDR3 is 12 amino acids. Germline V lookup: CDR1 MNHNS, CDR2 SASEGT. The CDR3 DNA reads TGTGCCAGCAGTGTATGGTCCGGGGAGCTGTTTTTT. It specifies CASSVWSGELFF.

This clonotype is categorized as medium-sized. J is TRBJ1-2 and V is TRBV29-1, with D possibly being TRBD1 (6 bases). The CDR3 consists of 13 residues. V dropped 7 bases and J dropped 3 bases, with 15 bases sitting between them. CDR1 and CDR2 from the germline V gene are SQVTM and ANQGSEA. As DNA, the CDR3 is TGCAGCGCTGGAACAGGGATTCACTATGGCTACACCTTC. It yields the protein CSAGTGIHYGYTF.

This clonotype was seen more than once but under ten times. V usage is TRBV7-6 and J usage is TRBJ1-1, with D perhaps TRBD1 (5 bases). The germline gives CDR1 SGHVS, CDR2 FNYEAQ. The CDR3 has 16 residues. V was trimmed by 1 base and J by 7 bases, leaving 19 bases between them. CDR3 in DNA: TGTGCCAGCAGCTTAGGGGTCAGGGATGGGACTCGTGAAGCTTTCTTT. Its protein is CASSLGVRDGTREAFF.

The chain is built from TRBV12-3 or TRBV12-4 and TRBJ2-6; D is perhaps TRBD2 (6 bases). Trimming shortened V by 5 bases and J by 0 bases, and 14 bases separated the two germline ends. The CDR3 loop spans 17 amino acids. The CDR3 is CASSQAGHFSGANVLTF. The CDR3 DNA reads TGTGCCAGCAGTCAAGCGGGCCATTTCTCTGGGGCCAACGTCCTGACTTTC.

This rearrangement joins TRBV11-2 to TRBJ2-7, with D perhaps assigned TRBD1 or TRBD2 (5 bases each). The V end lost 5 bases, the J end lost 2 bases, and 16 bases lay between the germline ends. The length of the CDR3 is 15 residues. Germline loops: CDR1 SGHAT, CDR2 FQNNGV. This CDR3 is CASSPRDGSTYEQYF. CDR3 DNA sequence: TGTGCCAGCAGCCCCCGGGACGGATCCACCTACGAGCAGTACTTC.

The V call is TRBV2, the J call TRBJ2-7; maybe TRBD1 (5 bases). The CDR3 loop spans 13 amino acids. V lost 3 bases and J 6 bases, leaving 12 bases between the germline ends. Germline assignment: CDR1 SNHLY and CDR2 FYNNEI. CDR3 in DNA: TGTGCCAGCAGTGAGGGCAGGGTGCGCGAGCAGTACTTC. It codes for CASSEGRVREQYF.

The chain has TRBV5-6 and TRBJ2-7; TRBD1 matches 8 bases. Germline V lookup: CDR1 SGHDT, CDR2 YYEEEE. V was clipped by 4 bases and J by 5 bases; unmatched bases: 11. This CDR3 spans 15 amino acids. As DNA, the CDR3 is TGTGCCAGCAGCGGCAGGACAGGGTCGGTCAACGAGCAGTACTTC. This codes for CASSGRTGSVNEQYF.

The V gene is TRBV6-5, the J gene TRBJ2-3, with D maybe TRBD2 (6 bases). The V and J ends lost 0 bases and 2 bases respectively, with 12 bases between them. CDR3 length equals 16 residues. CDR1 is MNHEY and CDR2 is SVGAGI in the germline V gene. The CDR3 sequence: CASSYSIADNTDTQYF. CDR3 in DNA: TGTGCCAGCAGTTACTCGATAGCGGACAACACAGATACGCAGTATTTT.